This T cell receptor beta chain emerged from a study of PD-1 blockade in classical Hodgkin lymphoma. Findings and limits, study-wide: Why the repertoires differ is still unclear, perhaps disease activity or prior therapy. Reports indicated that newly diagnosed patients had lower baseline TCR diversity than healthy donors did.

As for this clone: What it recognizes is unknown. Compared with germline, one end of the junction differs, possibly owing to a read error.

Sequencing was performed with immunoSEQ multiplex PCR; in TCRdb, only in-frame clones are kept and a portion is missing. The sample carries 30,000 or so clones, roughly 94% recorded once. In germline, CDR1 is MNHEY, CDR2 SVGAGI. The CDR3 runs 15 residues. Time point meaning: newly diagnosed, previously untreated cHL patient sample. Untreated, newly diagnosed classical Hodgkin lymphoma PBMCs served for comparison. Input material: peripheral blood mononuclear cells (PBMCs). The chain recombines TRBV6-5 with TRBJ1-4; D call uncertain. The sequence was obtained from a human donor with classical Hodgkin lymphoma. The CDR3 DNA is TGTGCCAGCAGTTACTCAGTCTCAACTAGTGAAAAACTGTTTTTT. It translates to CASSYSVSTSEKLFF.